Listed here are 8 T cell receptor beta chains from one sample, sequenced in a study of shared clonotypes between healthy human individuals. Data came from immunoSEQ multiplex PCR; TCRdb stores just in-frame clones and leaves some out. Of about 1.1 million clones detected, approximately 77% appear once; the ten largest clones hold about 0.94%. The sample consisted of memory CD4+ T cells from PBMCs. Noted subset: CD45RA-negative fraction. These TCRs come from a man aged 18 to 29 in good health. Some clones in this sample may be carry-over from other donors' samples.

This clone was observed many times. This chain connects TRBV5-8 to TRBJ1-1; D is ambiguous. CDR1 and CDR2 (germline): SGHTS, YDEGEE. Trimming removed 0 bases at V and 11 bases at J, with 20 bases between. The CDR3 spans 15 residues. In nucleotides, the CDR3 is TGTGCCAGCAGCTTGGTAGGGTTCACCCCGAGTGGGGCTTTCTTT. This gives the protein CASSLVGFTPSGAFF.

The gene calls are TRBV9 and TRBJ2-3, with TRBD2 as a possible D gene (6 bases). The CDR3 contains 15 residues. Trimming stripped 0 bases from V and 2 bases from J, with 10 bases between. Germline V gene lookup returns CDR1 SGDLS and CDR2 YYNGEE. CDR3 residues: CASSVDWTITDTQYF. CDR3 in DNA: TGTGCCAGCAGCGTAGACTGGACTATCACAGATACGCAGTATTTT.

The chain recombines TRBV19 with TRBJ1-1; D possibly corresponds to TRBD1 (5 bases). CDR1 and CDR2 from the germline V gene are LNHDA and SQIVND (reference sequence). The CDR3 length is 13 residues. V was cut by 6 bases and J by 6 bases, with 14 bases left in between. The CDR3 nucleotides read TGTGCCAGTAGAAGGGTAGGGGTGGCTGAAGCTTTCTTT. Its translation: CASRRVGVAEAFF.

The chain uses TRBV7-2 and TRBJ2-3; no clear D. The germline CDR1 and CDR2 sequences are SGHTA and FQGNSA. V was clipped by 1 base and J by 0 bases, with 14 bases between them. The CDR3 is made up of 17 amino acids. The CDR3 coding sequence is TGTGCCAGCAGCTTAGGGTGGCTAACGCTTAGCACAGATACGCAGTATTTT. Translated, it gives CASSLGWLTLSTDTQYF.

The chain is built from TRBV7-2 and TRBJ2-2, with TRBD2 matching 11 bases. The CDR3 spans 15 residues. CDR1 is SGHTA, CDR2 FQGNSA, per germline. Germline trimming cut 1 base from V and 9 bases from J; bases unmatched to any gene: 4. CDR3 in amino acids: CASSLDGLAGRELFF. CDR3 in DNA: TGTGCCAGCAGCTTAGATGGACTAGCGGGTAGGGAGCTGTTTTTT.

Details on this clone: Other DNA sequences of this sample code for an identical CDR3. The chain carries TRBV28 and TRBJ1-5, with 7 bases aligning to TRBD1. There are 15 residues in the CDR3. Germline lookup yields CDR1 MDHEN and CDR2 SYDVKM. Trimming removed 5 bases from V and 2 bases from J; junction bases left unmatched: 6. CDR3 nucleotide sequence: TGTGCCAGCAGTCAAGGGGGCAGTGGCAATCAGCCCCAGCATTTT. Protein: CASSQGGSGNQPQHF.

V and J are TRBV10-3 and TRBJ2-7; D call uncertain. V shed 0 bases and J shed 6 bases, with 6 bases lying between them. This CDR3 is built from 12 residues. CDR1 and CDR2 from the germline V gene are ENHRY and SYGVKD. The CDR3 sequence: CAISESFLEQYF. The CDR3 DNA sequence: TGTGCCATCAGTGAGTCATTCCTCGAGCAGTACTTC.

This clone was picked up one time. The CDR3 DNA sequence: TGTGCCAGCAGCTTAGGGGAGGCTAAAATATACGAGCAGTACTTC. This codes for CASSLGEAKIYEQYF. This chain uses TRBV7-3 with TRBJ2-7; a possible D gene is TRBD2 (6 bases). Looked up from germline, CDR1 is SGHTA and CDR2 is FQGTGA. The CDR3 covers 15 residues. The ends were cut back, 2 bases at V and 4 bases at J, with 15 bases in the middle.